This note documents a single T cell receptor beta chain sequence. This entry belongs to a study of blood T cell repertoires in COVID-19. The CDR3 has 22 residues. Trimming removed 1 base from V and 0 bases from J; junction bases left unmatched: 21. Generated by immunoSEQ multiplex PCR, the TCRdb table keeps only in-frame clones and is missing some. The sample has tens of thousands of clones, over 65% seen once. Sequencing used peripheral blood. This receptor was identified in a man aged 45-65 years with active or convalescent COVID-19. The chain recombines TRBV23-1 with TRBJ1-5, with 7 bases that match TRBD1. TRBV23-1 carries the ORF label, with uncertain function. This CDR3 reads CASSQFGGGKTGRATSNQPQHF. The CDR3 DNA follows: TGCGCCAGCAGTCAATTTGGGGGAGGCAAGACAGGGAGAGCCACTAGCAATCAGCCCCAGCATTTT.